Listed below are T cell receptor beta chains from one sample, sequenced in a study of CD8 T cells in ankylosing spondylitis. TCRdb re-called the 5' RACE reads through MiXCR, storing one row per CDR3 protein. The table lists some 140,000 distinct CDR3 sequences, 15% to 20% of them singletons, with around a third in the top ten. Source material: blood, either unsorted or a sorted T cell fraction (not recorded which). These receptors all come from a male donor with ankylosing spondylitis. CDR3s include the opening cysteine and the closing phenylalanine or tryptophan. The D gene is left open where the match is weak. Size tells how often a clone was seen (once, few, many) or the class of an expanded clone, and some rows leave it out.

j_gene	d_gene	v_gene	abundance	CDR3aa	CDR3nt
TRBJ2-2	-	TRBV27	-	CASSPRFGSANTGELFF	TGTGCCAGCAGTCCTCGTTTTGGTAGCGCGAACACCGGGGAGCTGTTTTTT
TRBJ2-1	-	TRBV7-9	-	CASSLERDSYNEQFF	TGTGCCAGCAGCTTAGAGAGGGACTCCTACAATGAGCAGTTCTTC
TRBJ2-1	TRBD2	TRBV12-3/TRBV12-4	many	CASSPLAANEQFF	TGTGCCAGCAGTCCGCTAGCGGCCAATGAGCAGTTCTTC
TRBJ2-1	-	TRBV29-1	many	CSVEDPTDSPYNEQFF	TGCAGCGTTGAAGATCCGACAGACAGTCCCTACAATGAGCAGTTCTTC
TRBJ2-1	TRBD2	TRBV4-3	few	CASSQDMSLAGYNEQFF	TGCGCCAGCAGCCAAGATATGAGTCTAGCGGGGTACAATGAGCAGTTCTTC
TRBJ2-1	-	TRBV7-8	-	CASSSGLGVQNEQFF	TGTGCCAGCAGCTCCGGTCTAGGAGTCCAAAATGAGCAGTTCTTC
TRBJ2-7	TRBD2	TRBV11-2	-	CASSLDQASGNYEQYF	TGTGCCAGCAGCTTAGATCAGGCTAGCGGGAACTACGAGCAGTACTTC
TRBJ2-2	TRBD1	TRBV14	few	CASSLRDRGPGELFF	TGTGCCAGCAGCCTAAGGGACAGGGGTCCCGGGGAGCTGTTTTTT
TRBJ1-5	-	TRBV7-8	-	CASSLVRGQPQHF	TGTGCCAGCAGCTTAGTTCGGGGACAGCCCCAGCATTTT
TRBJ2-3	-	TRBV7-2	-	CASSLSLGVTDTQYF	TGTGCCAGCAGCTTAAGCCTTGGCGTTACAGATACGCAGTATTTT
TRBJ2-5	-	TRBV24-1	-	CATSDPPTGQETQYF	TGTGCCACCAGTGATCCACCGACAGGCCAAGAGACCCAGTACTTC
TRBJ2-6	-	TRBV6-2/TRBV6-3	-	CASSYGKGPLLRANVLTF	TGTGCCAGCAGTTATGGTAAGGGGCCCCTTCTTAGGGCCAACGTCCTGACTTTC
TRBJ2-2	TRBD1	TRBV27	-	CASSLLQGAHTGELFF	TGTGCCAGCAGTTTACTTCAGGGGGCCCACACCGGGGAGCTGTTTTTT
TRBJ2-5	-	TRBV4-3	-	CASSQDSIGGAETQYF	TGCGCCAGCAGCCAAGATTCCATAGGGGGGGCGGAGACCCAGTACTTC
TRBJ2-7	-	TRBV6-1	many	CASSEELSTYEQYF	TGTGCCAGCAGTGAAGAACTCTCGACCTACGAGCAGTACTTC
TRBJ1-1	-	TRBV27	few	CASSSHPVGTEAFF	TGTGCCAGCAGTTCTCATCCAGTGGGCACTGAAGCTTTCTTT
TRBJ2-1	TRBD2	TRBV6-1	few	CASSEGLAVAFEQFF	TGTGCCAGCAGTGAAGGGCTAGCGGTCGCATTTGAGCAGTTCTTC
TRBJ2-7	TRBD2	TRBV20-1	many	CSAPGLAVLEQYF	TGCAGTGCTCCGGGACTAGCGGTACTAGAGCAGTACTTC
TRBJ2-2	-	TRBV4-3	few	CASSQDIPQGGGELFF	TGCGCCAGCAGCCAAGATATCCCCCAGGGTGGCGGGGAGCTGTTTTTT
TRBJ2-1	-	TRBV19	-	CASSHFSGNYNEQFF	TGTGCCAGTAGTCACTTTAGCGGAAACTACAATGAGCAGTTCTTC
TRBJ2-1	-	TRBV19	few	CASSRGGDEQFF	TGTGCCAGTAGTCGAGGGGGTGATGAGCAGTTCTTC
TRBJ2-1	TRBD2	TRBV7-9	-	CASSRLAGVHEQFF	TGTGCCAGCAGCCGACTAGCGGGAGTTCATGAGCAGTTCTTC
TRBJ2-5	TRBD1	TRBV2	few	CASSRTGLETQYF	TGTGCCAGCAGCCGGACAGGGCTAGAGACCCAGTACTTC
TRBJ2-7	-	TRBV27	few	CASTLGEGYEQYF	TGTGCCAGCACCCTGGGGGAAGGTTACGAGCAGTACTTC
TRBJ2-1	-	TRBV29-1	few	CSVERNYNEQFF	TGCAGCGTTGAAAGGAATTACAATGAGCAGTTCTTC
TRBJ2-1	-	TRBV27	many	CASSLDGYNEQFF	TGTGCCAGCAGTTTAGATGGTTACAATGAGCAGTTCTTC
TRBJ2-1	TRBD2	TRBV27	-	CASRPGTSGSWTYNEQFF	TGTGCCAGCAGACCGGGGACTAGCGGGAGTTGGACCTACAATGAGCAGTTCTTC
TRBJ2-2	TRBD1	TRBV7-9	-	CASSRGQGDTGELFF	TGTGCCAGCAGCCGAGGACAGGGGGACACCGGGGAGCTGTTTTTT
TRBJ2-7	-	TRBV24-1	-	CATSDLYEQYF	TGTGCCACCAGTGATTTATACGAGCAGTACTTC
TRBJ2-2	TRBD2	TRBV3-1	-	CASSQDRLAGGRYTGELFF	TGTGCCAGCAGCCAAGATCGACTAGCGGGAGGGCGTTACACCGGGGAGCTGTTTTTT
TRBJ2-7	-	TRBV5-6	-	CASSLAGDHYEQYF	TGTGCCAGCAGCTTGGCGGGAGACCACTACGAGCAGTACTTC
TRBJ2-3	-	TRBV10-3	-	CAIRVTDTQYF	TGTGCCATCAGGGTAACAGATACGCAGTATTTT
TRBJ2-7	-	TRBV23-1	few	CASSQPRDTLEGDEQYF	TGCGCCAGCAGTCAACCCCGGGACACCCTTGAGGGGGACGAGCAGTACTTC
TRBJ2-3	-	TRBV6-2/TRBV6-3	few	CASREDYTYTDTQYF	TGTGCCAGCAGAGAGGACTATACATACACAGATACGCAGTATTTT
TRBJ2-3	-	TRBV30	few	CAWSHRSSSTDTQYF	TGTGCCTGGAGCCATCGTAGCAGCAGCACAGATACGCAGTATTTT
TRBJ2-1	TRBD2	TRBV27	-	CASSSSGGGSYNEQFF	TGTGCCAGCAGTTCCTCGGGAGGAGGGTCCTACAATGAGCAGTTCTTC
TRBJ2-1	TRBD2	TRBV4-1	-	CASSPLREVGNEQFF	TGCGCCAGCAGCCCCCTTCGGGAGGTTGGGAATGAGCAGTTCTTC
TRBJ1-5	-	TRBV12-3/TRBV12-4	many	CASSLSSLRGSNQPQHF	TGTGCCAGCAGTTTAAGTTCTCTAAGGGGAAGCAATCAGCCCCAGCATTTT
TRBJ2-2	TRBD2	TRBV9	-	CASSFPQGTGGAGELFF	TGTGCCAGCAGCTTCCCCCAAGGGACTGGGGGGGCCGGGGAGCTGTTTTTT
TRBJ1-1	-	TRBV28	-	CASTQVNTEAFF	TGTGCCAGCACCCAGGTAAACACTGAAGCTTTCTTT